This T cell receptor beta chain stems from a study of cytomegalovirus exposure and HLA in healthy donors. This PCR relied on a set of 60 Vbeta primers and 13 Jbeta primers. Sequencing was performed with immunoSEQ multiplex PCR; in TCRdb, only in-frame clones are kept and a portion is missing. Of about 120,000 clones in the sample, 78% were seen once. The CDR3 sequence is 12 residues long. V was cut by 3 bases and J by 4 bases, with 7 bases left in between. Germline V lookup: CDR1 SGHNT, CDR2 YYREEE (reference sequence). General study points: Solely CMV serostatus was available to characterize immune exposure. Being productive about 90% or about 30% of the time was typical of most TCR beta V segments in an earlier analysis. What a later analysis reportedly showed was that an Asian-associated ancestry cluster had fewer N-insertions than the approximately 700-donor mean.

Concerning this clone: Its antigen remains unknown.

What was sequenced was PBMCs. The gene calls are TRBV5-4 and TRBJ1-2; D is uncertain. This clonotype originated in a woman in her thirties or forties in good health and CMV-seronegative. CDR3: CASSSDTYGYTF. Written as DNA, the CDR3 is TGTGCCAGCAGCTCCGACACCTATGGCTACACCTTC.